These T cell receptor beta chains were read from a single sample in a study of cytomegalovirus exposure and HLA in healthy donors. The protocol was immunoSEQ multiplex PCR, while the TCRdb copy is restricted to in-frame clones and leaves out a portion. The table records 100,000 to 150,000 clones, about 90% of them present only once. Sequenced input: PBMCs. The receptors were sampled from a man aged 25 to 40 in good health and CMV-seronegative. The CDR3 runs from the conserved cysteine through the conserved F or W. D genes are given only for firm matches. Expanded clones get a size class; other rows say once, few or many, or leave the size out.

j_gene: TRBJ1-2
abundance: NA
len: 14
d_gene: TRBD1
v_gene: TRBV13
CDR3aa: CASSSGTGYSGYTF
CDR3nt: TGTGCCAGCAGCTCAGGGACAGGGTATAGCGGCTACACCTTC

j_gene: TRBJ2-5
abundance: NA
len: 13
d_gene: TRBD1
v_gene: TRBV29-1
CDR3aa: CSAHGTVQETQYF
CDR3nt: TGCAGCGCCCACGGGACAGTTCAAGAGACCCAGTACTTC

j_gene: TRBJ1-2
abundance: NA
len: 14
d_gene: NA
v_gene: TRBV7-9
CDR3aa: CASSLGQGGYGYTF
CDR3nt: TGTGCCAGCAGCTTAGGGCAGGGCGGCTATGGCTACACCTTC

j_gene: TRBJ2-6
abundance: NA
len: 15
d_gene: NA
v_gene: TRBV5-1
CDR3aa: CASSLLYSGANVLTF
CDR3nt: TGCGCCAGCAGTCTTCTGTACTCTGGGGCCAACGTCCTGACTTTC

j_gene: TRBJ2-1
abundance: NA
len: 14
d_gene: TRBD2
v_gene: TRBV6-6
CDR3aa: CASSYGRLAAEQFF
CDR3nt: TGTGCCAGCAGTTACGGGCGACTAGCGGCGGAGCAGTTCTTC

j_gene: TRBJ2-5
abundance: once
len: 14
d_gene: TRBD1
v_gene: TRBV5-6
CDR3aa: CASSRTGGGETQYF
CDR3nt: TGTGCCAGCAGCCGTACAGGGGGCGGGGAGACCCAGTACTTC

j_gene: TRBJ1-1
abundance: NA
len: 15
d_gene: NA
v_gene: TRBV29-1
CDR3aa: CSVEPTGFGVTEAFF
CDR3nt: TGCAGCGTTGAACCGACAGGATTCGGGGTCACTGAAGCTTTCTTT

j_gene: TRBJ1-3
abundance: few
len: 15
d_gene: NA
v_gene: TRBV19
CDR3aa: CASSISRDSGNTIYF
CDR3nt: TGTGCCAGTAGTATCTCCAGGGACTCTGGAAACACCATATATTTT

j_gene: TRBJ2-7
abundance: NA
len: 14
d_gene: NA
v_gene: TRBV25-1
CDR3aa: CASSNRASSYEQYF
CDR3nt: TGTGCCAGCAGCAACAGGGCTAGCTCCTACGAGCAGTACTTC

j_gene: TRBJ1-1
abundance: NA
len: 12
d_gene: NA
v_gene: TRBV25-1
CDR3aa: CGRGGMNTEAFF
CDR3nt: TGTGGGCGAGGGGGAATGAACACTGAAGCTTTCTTT

j_gene: TRBJ2-7
abundance: NA
len: 15
d_gene: NA
v_gene: TRBV21-1
CDR3aa: CASSLLRGPSYEQYF
CDR3nt: TGTGCCAGCAGCCTGCTCAGGGGGCCCTCCTACGAGCAGTACTTC

j_gene: TRBJ1-2
abundance: NA
len: 15
d_gene: TRBD1
v_gene: TRBV5-1
CDR3aa: CASSSGDSTNYGYTF
CDR3nt: TGCGCCAGCAGCTCTGGGGACAGTACTAACTATGGCTACACCTTC

j_gene: TRBJ2-7
abundance: NA
len: 14
d_gene: TRBD1
v_gene: TRBV4-1
CDR3aa: CASSQSTGQGDRYF
CDR3nt: TGCGCCAGCAGCCAAAGTACGGGACAGGGTGACAGGTACTTC

j_gene: TRBJ1-5
abundance: few
len: 14
d_gene: NA
v_gene: TRBV19
CDR3aa: CASSIAPRVQPQHF
CDR3nt: TGTGCCAGTAGTATAGCCCCGAGGGTTCAGCCCCAGCATTTT

j_gene: TRBJ2-1
abundance: NA
len: 13
d_gene: NA
v_gene: TRBV19
CDR3aa: CASSIRGAGEQFF
CDR3nt: TGTGCCAGTAGTATTCGGGGGGCGGGTGAGCAGTTCTTC

j_gene: TRBJ2-1
abundance: NA
len: 10
d_gene: NA
v_gene: TRBV5-1
CDR3aa: CASSGQGQFF
CDR3nt: TGCGCCAGCAGCGGGCAGGGACAGTTCTTC

j_gene: TRBJ2-5
abundance: NA
len: 15
d_gene: NA
v_gene: TRBV18
CDR3aa: CASSPRDRSSETQYF
CDR3nt: TGTGCCAGCTCACCACGCGACAGGAGCAGCGAGACCCAGTACTTC

j_gene: TRBJ2-7
abundance: NA
len: 14
d_gene: TRBD1
v_gene: TRBV5-6
CDR3aa: CASSSRDRAHEQYF
CDR3nt: TGTGCCAGCAGCAGCCGGGACAGGGCCCACGAGCAGTACTTC

j_gene: TRBJ1-4
abundance: NA
len: 15
d_gene: NA
v_gene: TRBV7-9
CDR3aa: CASSLDSGGHEKLFF
CDR3nt: TGTGCCAGCAGCTTAGATTCCGGGGGGCATGAAAAACTGTTTTTT

j_gene: TRBJ2-4
abundance: NA
len: 15
d_gene: TRBD2
v_gene: TRBV10-3
CDR3aa: CAIKERGAPKDIQYF
CDR3nt: TGTGCCATCAAGGAGCGGGGGGCACCAAAAGACATTCAGTACTTC

j_gene: TRBJ1-5
abundance: NA
len: 18
d_gene: TRBD1
v_gene: TRBV4-1
CDR3aa: CASSQRGPRAGSSQPQHF
CDR3nt: TGCGCCAGCAGCCAAAGGGGGCCCCGGGCAGGATCTAGTCAGCCCCAGCATTTT

j_gene: TRBJ1-3
abundance: NA
len: 15
d_gene: TRBD1
v_gene: TRBV7-2
CDR3aa: CASSSDRVGGNTIYF
CDR3nt: TGTGCCAGCAGCTCCGACAGGGTCGGTGGAAACACCATATATTTT

j_gene: TRBJ1-2
abundance: NA
len: 14
d_gene: TRBD1
v_gene: TRBV6-5
CDR3aa: CASSPRQGEYGYTF
CDR3nt: TGTGCCAGCAGTCCCCGACAGGGGGAATATGGCTACACCTTC

j_gene: TRBJ1-1
abundance: NA
len: 11
d_gene: NA
v_gene: TRBV28
CDR3aa: CASSVLQGAFF
CDR3nt: TGTGCCAGCAGTGTGCTCCAGGGAGCTTTCTTT

j_gene: TRBJ2-1
abundance: NA
len: 12
d_gene: NA
v_gene: TRBV28
CDR3aa: CASSLGSNEQFF
CDR3nt: TGTGCCAGCAGTTTAGGCTCCAATGAGCAGTTCTTC

j_gene: TRBJ2-1
abundance: NA
len: 15
d_gene: NA
v_gene: TRBV6-1
CDR3aa: CASSARRDSYNEQFF
CDR3nt: TGTGCCAGCAGTGCGAGGAGGGACTCCTACAATGAGCAGTTCTTC

j_gene: TRBJ2-5
abundance: NA
len: 16
d_gene: TRBD2
v_gene: TRBV7-9
CDR3aa: CASSLALGGFRETQYF
CDR3nt: TGTGCCAGCAGCTTAGCGCTGGGGGGGTTCCGGGAGACCCAGTACTTC

j_gene: TRBJ1-2
abundance: NA
len: 15
d_gene: NA
v_gene: TRBV9
CDR3aa: CASSVDAGMYYGYTF
CDR3nt: TGTGCCAGCAGCGTAGACGCGGGGATGTACTATGGCTACACCTTC

j_gene: TRBJ2-6
abundance: NA
len: 16
d_gene: NA
v_gene: TRBV4-1
CDR3aa: CASSQSETSGANVLTF
CDR3nt: TGCGCCAGCAGCCAGTCGGAGACCTCTGGGGCCAACGTCCTGACTTTC

j_gene: TRBJ2-7
abundance: NA
len: 14
d_gene: TRBD1
v_gene: TRBV28
CDR3aa: CASRQPGQGYEQYF
CDR3nt: TGTGCCAGCAGACAACCGGGACAGGGCTACGAGCAGTACTTC

j_gene: TRBJ1-5
abundance: NA
len: 15
d_gene: NA
v_gene: TRBV28
CDR3aa: CASSTRGASNQPQHF
CDR3nt: TGTGCCAGCAGTACCCGCGGGGCAAGCAATCAGCCCCAGCATTTT

j_gene: TRBJ1-1
abundance: NA
len: 15
d_gene: NA
v_gene: TRBV5-1
CDR3aa: CASSSGGQENTEAFF
CDR3nt: TGCGCCAGCAGCTCTGGAGGGCAGGAGAACACTGAAGCTTTCTTT

j_gene: TRBJ1-1
abundance: NA
len: 14
d_gene: TRBD1
v_gene: TRBV6-5
CDR3aa: CASSWGQGQTEAFF
CDR3nt: TGTGCCAGCAGTTGGGGACAGGGCCAGACTGAAGCTTTCTTT

j_gene: TRBJ2-6
abundance: NA
len: 15
d_gene: TRBD1
v_gene: TRBV29-1
CDR3aa: CSVGTGGSGANVLTF
CDR3nt: TGCAGCGTCGGGACAGGGGGCTCGGGGGCCAACGTCCTGACTTTC

j_gene: TRBJ2-7
abundance: NA
len: 15
d_gene: NA
v_gene: TRBV4-3
CDR3aa: CASSQDLGGSYEQYF
CDR3nt: TGCGCCAGCAGCCAAGATCTGGGGGGCTCCTACGAGCAGTACTTC

j_gene: TRBJ1-1
abundance: NA
len: 13
d_gene: NA
v_gene: TRBV6-5
CDR3aa: CASSYSGEAEAFF
CDR3nt: TGTGCCAGCAGTTACTCGGGAGAAGCTGAAGCTTTCTTT

j_gene: TRBJ1-1
abundance: NA
len: 14
d_gene: NA
v_gene: TRBV6-5
CDR3aa: CASSDDSLNTEAFF
CDR3nt: TGTGCCAGCAGTGACGACAGCCTTAACACTGAAGCTTTCTTT